Presented here are 3 T cell receptor beta chains from one specimen sequenced in a study of regulatory dendritic cells for organ transplantation (dated by TCRdb to about 2017). Receptor amplification or capture employed the immunoSEQ multiplex PCR assay. TCRdb took over this immuneACCESS table, retaining in-frame rearrangements with V and J assigned. Such tables are incomplete; in checked studies, under half of the missing clones stem from an unresolved V gene, and the remainder is unexplained. Across this sample there are 34,000 or so clones, with around nine tenths seen only once. The ten largest clones add up to 0.05% to 0.07% of the sample. The sample taken for sequencing was naive CD4+ T cells from blood. Reading the label with the study, this specimen's cell subset or site is: CD45RA+ naive T cells. These receptors were obtained from a human donor in good health.

This chain joins TRBV10-3 and TRBJ2-1; D is uncertain. CDR3 length equals 15 residues. The V and J ends lost 6 bases and 4 bases respectively, with 16 bases between them. Germline values: CDR1 ENHRY, CDR2 SYGVKD. The DNA of the CDR3 is TGTGCCATCAGCACACCTCTCGACCTTTACAATGAGCAGTTCTTC. Amino acids: CAISTPLDLYNEQFF.

The V and J genes are TRBV21-1 and TRBJ2-3; TRBD2, the table's D call, lacks a check against the DNA. TRBV21-1 constitutes a pseudogene. The CDR3 extends over 16 amino acids. The CDR3 reads CASSKLASTGTRFIPF. Here the CDR3 DNA reads TGTGCCAGCAGCAAATTGGCATCGACCGGGACTAGGTTTATCCCTTTT.

This rearrangement joins TRBV5-1 to TRBJ2-1; perhaps D is TRBD1 or TRBD2 (5 bases each). V lost 0 bases to trimming and J lost 4 bases, with 5 bases between them. CDR1 is SGHRS and CDR2 is YFSETQ in the germline V gene. The CDR3 consists of 13 residues. This CDR3 reads CASSLGGYNEQFF. CDR3 bases: TGCGCCAGCAGCTTGGGGGGGTACAATGAGCAGTTCTTC.